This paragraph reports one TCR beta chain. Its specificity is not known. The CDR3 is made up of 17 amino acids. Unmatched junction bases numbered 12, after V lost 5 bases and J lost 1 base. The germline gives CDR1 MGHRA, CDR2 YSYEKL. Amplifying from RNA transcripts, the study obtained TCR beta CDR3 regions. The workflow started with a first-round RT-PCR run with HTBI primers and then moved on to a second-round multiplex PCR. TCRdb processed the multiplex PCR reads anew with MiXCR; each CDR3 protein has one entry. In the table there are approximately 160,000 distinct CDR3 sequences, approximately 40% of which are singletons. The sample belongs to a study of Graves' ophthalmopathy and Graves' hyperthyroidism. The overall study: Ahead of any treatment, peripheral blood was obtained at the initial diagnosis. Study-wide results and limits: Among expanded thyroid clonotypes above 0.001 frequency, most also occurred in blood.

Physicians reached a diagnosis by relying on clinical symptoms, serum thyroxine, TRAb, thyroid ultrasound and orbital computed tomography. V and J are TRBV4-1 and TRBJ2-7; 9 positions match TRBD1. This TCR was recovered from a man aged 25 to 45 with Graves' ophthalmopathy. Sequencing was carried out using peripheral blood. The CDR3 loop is CASSSGQGGIGSYEQYF. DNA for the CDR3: TGCGCCAGCAGCTCGGGACAGGGCGGTATTGGGTCCTACGAGCAGTACTTC.